The 22 T cell receptor beta chains presented below share a single source sample, sequenced in a study of T-cell reconstitution after alpha-beta-depleted transplantation in children. Preparation of the TCRbeta library used unique molecular identifiers. TCRdb redid the calling of the PCR reads with MiXCR, one entry per CDR3 protein. This sample has hundreds of thousands of distinct CDR3 sequences, with 6.5% to 9% found just once. The material was PBMCs, mostly from graft donor cells, obtained 180 days after TCRalphabeta/CD19-depleted stem cell transplant. Receptors originate from a male patient aged 10 to 17 who had a stem cell transplant for acute lymphoblastic leukemia, so the T cells may come from the graft donor.

This clonotype was observed many times. The CDR3 here is CASSPGLGVVEQYF. CDR3 nucleotides: TGTGCCAGCAGCCCCGGACTAGGAGTCGTCGAGCAGTACTTC. V and J are TRBV9 and TRBJ2-7; TRBD2 agrees at 7 bases. J lost 6 bases, V lost 4 bases, and 10 bases had no gene match. The germline gives CDR1 SGDLS, CDR2 YYNGEE. There are 14 residues in the CDR3.

The gene calls are TRBV7-9 and TRBJ2-7, with D uncertain. In germline, CDR1 is SEHNR, CDR2 FQNEAQ (reference sequence). The CDR3 covers 13 residues. V dropped 2 bases and J dropped 2 bases, with 7 bases sitting between them. CDR3 sequence reads: CASSLPVPYEQYF. The CDR3 nucleotides are TGTGCCAGCAGCTTACCAGTGCCCTACGAGCAGTACTTC.

This clonotype was seen many times. This rearrangement joins TRBV9 to TRBJ2-2; TRBD2 aligns across 11 bases. CDR1 and CDR2 (germline): SGDLS, YYNGEE. V was pared by 3 bases and J by 2 bases, with 3 bases of the junction left unmatched. The CDR3 extends over 16 amino acids. The CDR3 region is CASSAGLADNTGELFF. In DNA, the CDR3 is TGTGCCAGCAGCGCGGGACTAGCGGACAACACCGGGGAGCTGTTTTTT.

On this clonotype itself: This may be a read error: a much more frequent sequence differs by one nucleotide. The rearrangement uses TRBV5-6 and TRBJ2-7; D not resolved. Germline V lookup: CDR1 SGHDT, CDR2 YYEEEE. The CDR3 length is 13 residues. Trimming pared 7 bases from V and 0 bases from J, leaving 11 bases between. The CDR3 sequence: CASSTASSYEQYF. In nucleotides, the CDR3 is TGTGCCAGCTCCACGGCGAGCTCCTACGAGCAGTACTTC. Combining the CDR3 with reference TRBV5-6 and TRBJ2-7 gives the whole variable domain DAGVTQSPTHLIKTRGQQVTLRCSPKSGHDTVSWYQQALGQGPQFIFQYYEEEERQRGNFPDRFSGHQFPNYSSELNVNALLLGDSALYLCASSTASSYEQYFGPGTRLTVT.

This clonotype has at least ten counts. V usage is TRBV24-1 and J usage is TRBJ2-1; D gene uncertain. CDR3 length equals 13 residues. V lost 5 bases to trimming and J lost 5 bases, with 9 bases between them. Looked up from germline, CDR1 is KGHDR and CDR2 is SFDVKD. The CDR3 spells CATSASVNNEQFF. The CDR3 coding sequence is TGTGCCACCAGTGCATCGGTGAACAATGAGCAGTTCTTC.

This clonotype was detected many times. The chain combines TRBV7-9 with TRBJ1-1; D is uncertain. This CDR3 has 14 residues. V gave up 4 bases and J gave up 0 bases, with 9 bases separating them. Germline CDR1 is SEHNR and CDR2 is FQNEAQ (reference sequence). Here the CDR3 reads CASSYGMLNTEAFF. CDR3 sequence (DNA): TGTGCCAGCAGCTACGGGATGTTGAACACTGAAGCTTTCTTT.

This clonotype was recorded at least ten times. The V and J genes are TRBV5-1 and TRBJ2-3; 12 nucleotides match TRBD2. J was trimmed by 6 bases and V by 4 bases; bases with no gene match: 6. The CDR3 covers 15 residues. The germline gives CDR1 SGHRS, CDR2 YFSETQ. CDR3: CASSIRLAGEDTQYF. In nucleotides, the CDR3 is TGCGCCAGCAGCATAAGACTAGCGGGAGAGGATACGCAGTATTTT. Supplemented by reference TRBV5-1 and TRBJ2-3, the full variable domain reads KAGVTQTPRYLIKTRGQQVTLSCSPISGHRSVSWYQQTPGQGLQFLFEYFSETQRNKGNFPGRFSGRQFSNSRSEMNVSTLELGDSALYLCASSIRLAGEDTQYFGPGTRLTVL.

This clonotype was picked up many times. V usage is TRBV29-1 and J usage is TRBJ2-7; D is unclear. V gave up 4 bases and J gave up 1 base, with 8 bases separating them. CDR1 SQVTM and CDR2 ANQGSEA come from the germline V gene. The CDR3 loop spans 12 amino acids. CDR3 residues: CSVGIHSYEQYF. In DNA, the CDR3 is TGCAGCGTTGGAATCCATTCCTACGAGCAGTACTTC.

This clonotype was recorded at least ten times. The gene calls are TRBV7-9 and TRBJ2-5; D may be TRBD2 (5 bases). The CDR3 spans 15 residues. V was pared by 1 base and J by 6 bases, with 15 bases between. Germline CDR1 is SEHNR and CDR2 is FQNEAQ (reference sequence). CDR3 coding DNA: TGTGCCAGCAGCTTAGGTCGGGCTAGCCTACAGACCCAGTACTTC. Protein: CASSLGRASLQTQYF.

Ten or more counts support this clonotype. The chain employs TRBV11-2 and TRBJ1-4; a weak D match, TRBD1 (5 bases). The CDR3 runs 16 residues. V lost 1 base and J 0 bases, leaving 9 bases between the germline ends. Germline V CDR1 and CDR2: SGHAT, FQNNGV. CDR3 in DNA: TGTGCCAGCAGCTTAGGACAGCTTGCAACTAATGAAAAACTGTTTTTT. Encoded protein: CASSLGQLATNEKLFF.

At least ten counts were recorded for this clonotype. CDR3 sequence (DNA): TGTGCCAGCAGCGTTAGCGGACTAAACACCGGGGAGCTGTTTTTT. Its translation: CASSVSGLNTGELFF. The chain joins TRBV9 to TRBJ2-2; D possibly corresponds to TRBD2 (6 bases). V lost 2 bases and J lost 2, with 10 bases in between. Germline lookup yields CDR1 SGDLS and CDR2 YYNGEE. The CDR3 has 15 amino acids.

This clonotype was observed at least ten times. The genes are TRBV12-3 or TRBV12-4 and TRBJ2-5, with D perhaps TRBD1 (5 bases). V gave up 5 bases and J gave up 9 bases, with 19 bases separating them. This CDR3 is 14 amino acids long. The CDR3 nucleotides are TGTGCCAGCAGTCTCGACAGCCCAACCTTGGCCCAGTACTTC. Translation gives CASSLDSPTLAQYF.

This clonotype was found many times. The chain combines TRBV3-1 with TRBJ2-7, with a possible D match to TRBD2 (5 bases). Trimming took off 2 bases at V and 2 bases at J, with 16 bases between the two ends. The CDR3 spans 16 residues. The germline V gene has CDR1 LGHDT and CDR2 YNNKEL (reference sequence). The CDR3 coding sequence is TGTGCCAGCAGCCAACAAAAGGAGGTAGACGCCTACGAGCAGTACTTC. Residues: CASSQQKEVDAYEQYF.

The sample holds many counts of this clonotype. The chain has TRBV7-3 and TRBJ2-2; 9 nucleotides align to TRBD1. Germline V gives CDR1 SGHTA, CDR2 FQGTGA. This CDR3 region has 13 residues. Trimming removed 5 bases from V and 13 bases from J; junction bases left unmatched: 8. The CDR3 DNA is TGTGCCAGCAGCATAGACAGGGGGGGTTCGCTGTTTTTT. It codes for CASSIDRGGSLFF. The full variable domain, with the rest looked up from reference TRBV7-3 and TRBJ2-2, is GAGVSQTPSNKVTEKGKYVELRCDPISGHTALYWYRQSLGQGPEFLIYFQGTGAADDSGLPNDRFFAVRPEGSVSTLKIQRTERGDSAVYLCASSIDRGGSLFFGEGSRLTVL.

This clonotype has at least ten counts. The chain recombines TRBV11-2 with TRBJ2-1; weak D call: TRBD2 (6 bases). The CDR3 runs 15 residues. V gave up 9 bases and J gave up 0 bases, with 15 bases separating them. CDR1 and CDR2 (germline): SGHAT, FQNNGV. CDR3 residues: CASTYSGNSYNEQFF. CDR3 sequence (DNA): TGTGCCAGTACATATAGCGGTAACTCCTACAATGAGCAGTTCTTC.

In the case of this clonotype: This may be a read error, as it is one base from a much larger clone. The chain combines TRBV3-1 with TRBJ2-1; D is unresolved. CDR1 and CDR2 from the germline V gene are LGHDT and YNNKEL (reference sequence). This CDR3 is built from 12 residues. V gave up 5 bases and J gave up 10 bases, with 12 bases separating them. CDR3 bases: TGTGCCAGCAGCGCGGTGAGAATGGAGCAGTTCTTC. Its protein is CASSAVRMEQFF.

This clonotype was recorded at least ten times. The rearrangement links TRBV3-1 to TRBJ2-6; D is uncertain. Germline values: CDR1 LGHDT, CDR2 YNNKEL (reference sequence). The CDR3 has 17 amino acids. The V end lost 2 bases, the J end lost 2 bases, and 13 bases lay between the germline ends. As DNA, the CDR3 is TGTGCCAGCAGCCAACCCAGGTTTCCCCCTGGGGCCAACGTCCTGACTTTC. This codes for CASSQPRFPPGANVLTF.

This clonotype was detected many times. This chain uses TRBV20-1 with TRBJ2-7; D may be TRBD1 (6 bases). This CDR3 spans 12 amino acids. Deletions cut 5 bases from V and 2 bases from J, with 10 bases between. Germline assignment: CDR1 DFQATT and CDR2 SNEGSKA (reference sequence). CDR3 sequence: CSAYREAYEQYF. CDR3 coding DNA: TGCAGTGCTTACAGGGAAGCCTACGAGCAGTACTTC.

The sample holds many counts of this clonotype. V is TRBV2 and J is TRBJ2-4; D is tentatively TRBD1 or TRBD2 (5 bases each). The CDR3 runs to 14 residues. Looked up from germline, CDR1 is SNHLY and CDR2 is FYNNEI. The germline V and J ends were trimmed by 5 bases and 1 base, with 9 bases remaining between them. The CDR3 region is CASSLREAKNIQYF. For the CDR3, the DNA is TGTGCCAGCAGTCTCAGGGAGGCCAAAAACATTCAGTACTTC.

This clonotype was seen repeatedly, ten times or more. The chain recombines TRBV4-3 with TRBJ2-3; D unclear. Germline values: CDR1 LGHNA, CDR2 YSLEER. This CDR3 has 17 residues. Trimming took 3 bases from V and 3 from J, leaving 19 bases between them. CDR3 DNA: TGCGCCAGCAGCCATCCTGGGCGAGTTGGGATGACAGATACGCAGTATTTT. Translated, it gives CASSHPGRVGMTDTQYF.

CDR3 DNA sequence: TGCAGTGCTGACCGGGACAGGGGTTACAAAAACATTCAGTACTTC. Translated: CSADRDRGYKNIQYF. The V gene is TRBV20-1, the J gene TRBJ2-4; 10 bases align to TRBD1. V shed 5 bases and J 3 bases; nucleotides not matched to a gene: 7. CDR3 length: 15 residues. Germline V CDR1 and CDR2: DFQATT, SNEGSKA (reference sequence).

This clonotype was picked up many times. The chain carries TRBV2 and TRBJ1-2, with no clear D. V lost 5 bases, J lost 9 bases, and 7 bases lay in between. This CDR3 region has 10 residues. The germline CDR1 and CDR2 sequences are SNHLY and FYNNEI. CDR3 protein: CASSSIRYTF. CDR3 bases: TGTGCCAGCAGTAGTATCCGCTACACCTTC. The entire variable domain, with the rest obtained from reference TRBV2 and TRBJ1-2, is as follows: EPEVTQTPSHQVTQMGQEVILRCVPISNHLYFYWYRQILGQKVEFLVSFYNNEISEKSEIFDDQFSVERPDGSNFTLKIRSTKLEDSAMYFCASSSIRYTFGSGTRLTVV.